This T cell receptor (beta chain) was captured in a study of blood T cell repertoires in COVID-19. At the level of the study: Samples of COVID-19 (acute and convalescent) were obtained from the United States, Italy and Spain. T cells, B-cell-depleted T cells, or PBMCs provided the cDNA or gDNA that served as material.

Original methodology: Nucleated cell number was recorded as an estimate derived from reference gene primer amplification. Generated by immunoSEQ multiplex PCR, the TCRdb table keeps only in-frame clones and is missing some. V and J calls and clone size are as listed in that table; D and trimming were resolved from the DNA. There are about 140,000 clones in the sample; approximately 85% occur only once, and roughly 4% lies in the top ten. The sequencing input was peripheral blood. This TCR was sampled from a woman over 75 with acute or convalescent COVID-19.

The CDR3 bases are TGTGCCAGTAGTATAGGGGCCGACTATAATTCACCCCTCCACTTT. Translating gives CASSIGADYNSPLHF. The chain employs TRBV19 and TRBJ1-6; D is ambiguous. The V gene's germline CDR1 is LNHDA and CDR2 SQIVND (reference sequence). V was clipped by 1 base and J by 3 bases, with 7 bases between them. The CDR3 runs 15 residues.